Presented here are 27 T cell receptor beta chains from one specimen sequenced in a study of cytomegalovirus exposure and HLA in healthy donors. The PCR employed 60 Vbeta primers together with 13 Jbeta primers. This table comes from immunoSEQ multiplex PCR, and its TCRdb copy is limited to in-frame clones, with some not included. In the table there are about 95,000 clones, approximately 81% of which are singletons. The sample was PBMCs. The source is a woman aged 40-49 years in good health and CMV-seropositive.

The V gene is TRBV5-1, the J gene TRBJ2-1, with 9 positions matching TRBD2. V trimming: 0 bases; J trimming: 4 bases; junction bases outside the gene matches: 2. The CDR3 extends over 15 amino acids. Germline V gene lookup returns CDR1 SGHRS and CDR2 YFSETQ. CDR3 protein: CASSLEAGGYNEQFF. Here the CDR3 DNA reads TGCGCCAGCAGCTTGGAAGCGGGAGGTTACAATGAGCAGTTCTTC.

J is TRBJ2-1 and V is TRBV7-9; no definite D call. Germline V lookup: CDR1 SEHNR, CDR2 FQNEAQ (reference sequence). CDR3 size: 12 residues. V was clipped by 5 bases and J by 14 bases, with 16 bases between them. CDR3 nucleotides: TGTGCCAGCAGCCGAAACAGTAATTGGGAGTTCTTC. It is translated as CASSRNSNWEFF.

This chain connects TRBV15 to TRBJ2-1, with no clear D. From germline, CDR1 is LNHNV and CDR2 YYDKDF (reference sequence). Trimming removed 3 bases from V and 5 bases from J, with 8 bases in between. The CDR3 totals 13 residues. Written as DNA, the CDR3 is TGTGCCACCAGCAGTAAACTCAACAATGAGCAGTTCTTC. It specifies CATSSKLNNEQFF.

V and J are TRBV7-2 and TRBJ2-7; 10 bases line up with TRBD2. The CDR3 runs 15 residues. Trimming cost V 4 bases and J 1 base; bases outside gene matches: 4. The germline CDR1 and CDR2 sequences are SGHTA and FQGNSA. This CDR3 reads CASSWRTSGSYEQYF. In DNA, the CDR3 is TGTGCCAGCAGCTGGCGGACTAGCGGATCCTACGAGCAGTACTTC. The variable domain in full, completed from reference TRBV7-2 and TRBJ2-7, reads GAGVSQSPSNKVTEKGKDVELRCDPISGHTALYWYRQSLGQGLEFLIYFQGNSAPDKSGLPSDRFSAERTGGSVSTLTIQRTQQEDSAVYLCASSWRTSGSYEQYFGPGTRLTVT.

The rearrangement uses TRBV10-2 and TRBJ1-2; a weak D match, TRBD1 (6 bases). V lost 2 bases and J lost 4, with 11 bases in between. The CDR3 has 14 amino acids. Germline V gives CDR1 WSHSY, CDR2 SAAADI. CDR3 in DNA: TGCGCCAGCAGTGAGCAACAGGGAAGCTATGGCTACACCTTC. This gives the protein CASSEQQGSYGYTF.

The V call is TRBV4-2, the J call TRBJ2-1, with 9 bases aligning to TRBD2. With 4 bases clipped from V and 7 bases from J, the junction kept 8 bases outside the gene matches. Germline V gene data show CDR1 as LGHNA and CDR2 as YNFKEQ. This CDR3 spans 15 amino acids. The CDR3 here is CASSLRAGGGNEQFF. The CDR3 coding sequence is TGTGCCAGCAGCCTCCGAGCGGGAGGAGGGAATGAGCAGTTCTTC.

This clone was seen only once. The chain has TRBV14 and TRBJ2-3, with no clear D. There are 12 residues in the CDR3. Germline V gene sequence: CDR1 SGHDN, CDR2 FVKESK. Trimming left V 3 bases short and J 5 bases short, with 6 bases between. Here the CDR3 reads CASSQFIDTQYF. The CDR3, as DNA: TGTGCCAGCAGCCAGTTTATAGATACGCAGTATTTT.

The genes are TRBV4-2 and TRBJ1-2, with D tentatively TRBD1 (5 bases). CDR3 length: 16 residues. The germline V gene has CDR1 LGHNA and CDR2 YNFKEQ. V was shortened by 1 base and J by 4 bases, with 16 bases between the two germline ends. CDR3 DNA sequence: TGTGCCAGCAGCCAAGGGGGCGCGGGAGTCGTCTATGGCTACACCTTC. Amino acids: CASSQGGAGVVYGYTF.

CDR3 coding DNA: TGTGCCAGCAGTATCACCAGGGGGGCCGGGGCCAACGTCCTGACTTTC. Its protein product is CASSITRGAGANVLTF. The chain employs TRBV27 and TRBJ2-6, with D possibly TRBD1 on 7 matching bases. CDR1 is MNHEY, CDR2 SMNVEV, per germline (reference sequence). CDR3 size: 16 residues. Deletions cut 5 bases from V and 4 bases from J, with 15 bases between.

This clone has only one observation. This chain links TRBV5-1 with TRBJ2-5; 9 nucleotides align to TRBD2. Germline-derived CDR1 and CDR2 are SGHRS and YFSETQ. This CDR3 contains 15 residues. The V segment lost 0 bases and the J segment 4 bases; nucleotides outside the gene matches: 4. CDR3 sequence reads: CASSLESSGAETQYF. CDR3 DNA: TGCGCCAGCAGCTTGGAGTCTAGCGGGGCAGAGACCCAGTACTTC.

This clone was seen a handful of times. The rearrangement uses TRBV7-3 and TRBJ2-3; 7 nucleotides match TRBD2. The CDR3 totals 13 residues. After removal of 3 bases from V and 5 bases from J, the junction contained 2 bases not matched to a gene. Germline V gene sequence: CDR1 SGHTA, CDR2 FQGTGA. CDR3 region: CASSFAGVDTQYF. The CDR3 nucleotides are TGTGCCAGCAGCTTTGCGGGAGTAGATACGCAGTATTTT.

The gene calls are TRBV28 and TRBJ2-5; no firm D call. The CDR3 loop spans 14 amino acids. Trimming took off 1 base at V and 2 bases at J, with 8 bases between the two ends. Germline CDR1 reads MDHEN; CDR2 reads SYDVKM. The CDR3 nucleotides read TGTGCCAGCAGTTTATCCCAGGCGCAAGAGACCCAGTACTTC. This gives the protein CASSLSQAQETQYF.

V is TRBV7-9 and J is TRBJ2-3, with D possibly TRBD1 on 5 matching bases. Germline CDR1 is SEHNR and CDR2 is FQNEAQ (reference sequence). Trimming cost V 5 bases and J 4 bases, with 16 bases left between them. The CDR3 totals 15 residues. This CDR3 reads CASSPSLLGADTQYF. Written as DNA, the CDR3 is TGTGCCAGCAGCCCCTCACTATTAGGGGCAGATACGCAGTATTTT.

The genes are TRBV7-8 and TRBJ1-1; no firm D call. Germline CDR1 is SGHVS and CDR2 is FQNEAQ. Trimming stripped 6 bases from V and 6 bases from J, with 14 bases between. This CDR3 has 13 amino acids. The CDR3 region is CASSIKRSAEAFF. For the CDR3, the DNA is TGTGCCAGCAGTATAAAGCGGAGTGCTGAAGCTTTCTTT. The complete variable domain, with remaining parts taken from reference TRBV7-8 and TRBJ1-1, reads GAGVSQSPRYKVAKRGQDVALRCDPISGHVSLFWYQQALGQGPEFLTYFQNEAQLDKSGLPSDRFFAERPEGSVSTLKIQRTQQEDSAVYLCASSIKRSAEAFFGQGTRLTVV.

The chain has TRBV9 and TRBJ2-1, with 8 bases that match TRBD1. J gave up 1 base and V 3 bases, and 3 bases lay outside the gene matches. Germline-derived CDR1 and CDR2 are SGDLS and YYNGEE. This CDR3 is built from 15 residues. The chain's CDR3 is CASSDRGMSYNEQFF. DNA for the CDR3: TGTGCCAGCAGCGACAGGGGGATGTCCTACAATGAGCAGTTCTTC.

CDR3 protein: CASSSTGGARNEQFF. The CDR3 region has the DNA TGTGCCAGCAGCTCGACAGGGGGCGCAAGGAATGAGCAGTTCTTC. V usage is TRBV11-2 and J usage is TRBJ2-1; TRBD1 matches 10 bases. V lost 4 bases and J lost 7; bases outside the gene matches: 7. The CDR3 sequence is 15 residues long. Germline V lookup: CDR1 SGHAT, CDR2 FQNNGV.

V and J are TRBV7-2 and TRBJ2-1; D might be TRBD1 (6 bases). This CDR3 contains 14 residues. V lost 5 bases, J lost 3 bases, and 11 bases lay in between. From germline, CDR1 is SGHTA and CDR2 FQGNSA. The CDR3 loop reads CASSRDKFYNEQFF. In DNA form, the CDR3 reads TGTGCCAGCAGCCGGGACAAATTCTACAATGAGCAGTTCTTC.

On this clone: At one end the junction does not follow the germline gene, possibly because of a read error. This chain joins TRBV4-2 and TRBJ2-1, with a possible D match to TRBD2 (5 bases). The CDR3 contains 14 residues. Germline-derived CDR1 and CDR2 are LGHNA and YNFKEQ. Here the CDR3 DNA reads TGTACCAGCAGCCAACCTAGCACCTACAATGAGCAGTTCTTC. It codes for CTSSQPSTYNEQFF.

This clone was seen only a few times. The V and J genes are TRBV11-2 and TRBJ2-3, with D perhaps matching TRBD1 (6 bases). The CDR3 has 15 amino acids. Looked up from germline, CDR1 is SGHAT and CDR2 is FQNNGV. Trimming stripped 3 bases from V and 0 bases from J, with 10 bases between. DNA of the CDR3: TGTGCCAGCAGCTTCGGAGGACAGAGCACAGATACGCAGTATTTT. Its protein product is CASSFGGQSTDTQYF.

This clone was picked up one time. The rearrangement uses TRBV6-5 and TRBJ2-5, with TRBD1 matching 10 bases. The closer fit of TRBJ2-7 to the DNA end suggests the J call may be wrong. The CDR3 loop spans 14 amino acids. Germline V lookup: CDR1 MNHEY, CDR2 SVGAGI. CDR3 in DNA: TGTGCCAGCAGAACCGGGACAGGGGTCTACGAGCAGTACTTC. Translating it yields CASRTGTGVYEQYF.

The rearrangement uses TRBV19 and TRBJ2-6; 12 positions match TRBD1. Germline V gives CDR1 LNHDA, CDR2 SQIVND (reference sequence). With V trimmed by 5 bases and J by 4 bases, 6 bases remained unmatched. There are 17 residues in the CDR3. CDR3 residues: CASSPWDRGPGANVLTF. The CDR3 region has the DNA TGTGCCAGTAGTCCTTGGGACAGGGGGCCCGGGGCCAACGTCCTGACTTTC.

The chain links TRBV4-2 to TRBJ2-2; possible D gene TRBD1, 6 bases. Per germline, CDR1 LGHNA and CDR2 YNFKEQ. The CDR3 covers 15 residues. The V gene lost 4 bases and the J gene lost 2 bases, with 11 bases spanning the gap. The CDR3 here is CASSLGQTNTGELFF. CDR3 in DNA: TGTGCCAGCAGCCTGGGACAAACAAACACCGGGGAGCTGTTTTTT.

This sequence joins TRBV6-6 and TRBJ2-5, with 9 positions matching TRBD1. There are 15 residues in the CDR3. V lost 0 bases and J lost 5; bases outside the gene matches: 4. Germline CDR1 is MNHNY and CDR2 is SVGAGI (reference sequence). The CDR3 DNA reads as TGTGCCAGCAGTTACTCGGGGGACAGGGCTGAGACCCAGTACTTC. As protein: CASSYSGDRAETQYF.

The chain has TRBV27 and TRBJ2-7; 9 nucleotides match TRBD1. CDR3 size: 16 residues. With V trimmed by 2 bases and J by 2 bases, 7 bases remained unmatched. Germline CDR1 MNHEY, CDR2 SMNVEV (reference sequence). The CDR3 region has the DNA TGTGCCAGCAGTTTAACCGGACAGGGGCCTCCCTACGAGCAGTACTTC. This sequence encodes CASSLTGQGPPYEQYF.

J is TRBJ2-2 and V is TRBV5-4, with 11 bases fitting TRBD2. V dropped 6 bases and J dropped 4; count of bases not matched to a gene: 8. Germline V lookup: CDR1 SGHNT, CDR2 YYREEE (reference sequence). This CDR3 comprises 16 residues. In nucleotides, the CDR3 is TGTGCCAGCACCCCACTAGCGGGAGACGGCACCGGGGAGCTGTTTTTT. This gives the protein CASTPLAGDGTGELFF.

V usage is TRBV28 and J usage is TRBJ2-7; 10 bases fit TRBD1. V dropped 5 bases and J dropped 3; count of bases not matched to a gene: 7. The CDR3 covers 15 residues. CDR1 MDHEN and CDR2 SYDVKM come from the germline V gene. In nucleotides, the CDR3 is TGTGCCAGCAGTCCTCTCGACAGGGGGCACTACGAGCAGTACTTC. Amino acid sequence: CASSPLDRGHYEQYF.

The chain combines TRBV7-3 with TRBJ2-1; 9 nucleotides match TRBD2. Germline V gene data show CDR1 as SGHTA and CDR2 as FQGTGA. The V and J ends lost 2 bases and 6 bases, in that order; junction bases with no gene match: 8. This CDR3 contains 16 residues. The CDR3 coding sequence is TGTGCCAGCAGCTTACGGGGCGGGAGGGCCATCAATGAGCAGTTCTTC. Its translation: CASSLRGGRAINEQFF.